This TCR beta chain emerged from a study of T cell responses to AZD1222 COVID-19 vaccine (dated by TCRdb to the early 2020s). Study-level background: TCR sequencing covered more than 230 trial participants: 200 to 210 given two doses of AZD1222 and 26 given two doses of MenACWY control vaccine. Trial participants were enrolled into age subgroups of 18-55, 56-69 and 70-plus years, which contained about 150, 27 and 61 TCR-sequenced participants, respectively.

What this sample's time point label stands for: baseline before first vaccination. The treatment or condition label here, explained by the study, means: meningococcal conjugate vaccine given as trial control. Vaccinee samples were obtained from the UK trials COV001 and COV002, which included a single-blind randomized controlled phase 2/3 trial of AZD1222 (ChAdOx1 nCoV-19) in healthy adults. For TCRbeta chain sequencing, PBMC samples were collected from trial participants at day 0 and at day 28 after the second dose. CDR1 and CDR2 (MDHEN, SYDVKM) derive from the germline V gene. The cysteine opens and the phenylalanine closes a CDR3 of 17 amino acids. Kept here is only the CDR3 DNA, which spans 51 bases and is read in frame from base 1. V lost 3 bases and J lost 0 bases; the stretch between them is 15 bases long. The CDR3 regions of human TCRbeta chains were analyzed by immunosequencing. As for how the authors treated the data: Repertoire TCRs were matched against a reference library of SARS-CoV-2-specific TCRs generated with the MIRA antigen-specificity platform. Breadth was defined as the fraction of unique TCRs that were SARS-CoV-2-associated, and depth was defined as the fraction of total T cells that were SARS-CoV-2-associated. Using the MIRA data, each spike-specific TCR was assigned both to the spike region to which the TCR was reactive and to a CD4 or CD8 class. Log10-transformed breadth and depth values were compared by one-way ANOVA with Sidak's multiple comparisons tests. As stored in TCRdb, this immuneACCESS dataset retains in-frame rearrangements with V and J assigned. A fraction of the clones does not appear; measured against another copy, unresolved V genes explain less than half of the discrepancy, and the remainder lacks a known reason. That table furnishes V, J and clone size, whereas the DNA furnished D and trimming. Recorded for this sample are approximately 140,000 clones; 82% of them occurred a single time. The ten largest make up less than 5% of the sample.

Summary of the overall study and its limitations: Nearly half of unique spike-specific TCRs reportedly recognized epitopes outside regions mutated in the B.1.351 and B.1.1.7 variants. After two AZD1222 doses, both the breadth and the depth of spike-specific TCRs were significantly higher than at day 0 and than in MenACWY recipients. Conclusions about previously exposed vaccinees are limited because only six or seven AZD1222 recipients were SARS-CoV-2 seropositive at baseline. CD4 TCRs associated with the vaccine covered the entire spike protein, and the dominant responses were in regions 160-218 and 743-854. In the small 56-69-year group, the increase in depth fell short of significance, most likely because of low power. Because no day 14 peak-response samples were available, the repertoires could be characterized only after the peak T cell response. Most participants were white British and females outnumbered males, and the authors suggested that clonal diversity may have been underestimated.

A word on this clone: The target of this receptor is not known. Base qualities are not at hand, and no much larger clone is one base apart.

This sequence uses TRBV28 and TRBJ1-5; the D segment could be TRBD1, given 6 matching bases. Sequencing was performed on peripheral blood, taken on day 0 of MenACWY control vaccination. The receptor's source is an adult in good health. The bases are TGTGCCAGCAGTTTTGAGACAGGTCGATATAGCAATCAGCCCCAGCATTTT. Protein translation: CASSFETGRYSNQPQHF. The variable domain in full, with residues beyond the CDR3 obtained from the reference TRBV28 and TRBJ1-5 genes, is DVKVTQSSRYLVKRTGEKVFLECVQDMDHENMFWYRQDPGLGLRLIYFSYDVKMKEKGDIPEGYSVSREKKERFSLILESASTNQTSMYLCASSFETGRYSNQPQHFGDGTRLSIL.